The 10 T cell receptor beta chains below come from one sample, sequenced in a study of blood T cell repertoires in COVID-19. Assay used: immunoSEQ multiplex PCR; TCRdb lists only in-frame clones, some missing. The sample consists of 200,000 to 250,000 clones, about 90% of them appearing once. The specimen was PBMCs or T cells enriched from blood (not recorded which). These receptors were collected from a man younger than 45 who had recovered from COVID-19.

The rearrangement joins TRBV4-1 to TRBJ1-5; 7 nucleotides align to TRBD1. The CDR3 has 17 amino acids. Germline CDR1 reads MGHRA; CDR2 reads YSYEKL. The ends lost 1 base at V and 4 bases at J; junction bases unmatched: 10. In DNA, the CDR3 is TGCGCCAGCAGCCAAGCCTCGGGGCAGGGGGAGAATCAGCCCCAGCATTTT. This gives the protein CASSQASGQGENQPQHF.

This clone was observed a handful of times. The J gene is TRBJ1-4, the V gene TRBV5-1; D uncertain. CDR1 and CDR2 from the germline V gene are SGHRS and YFSETQ. V was clipped by 2 bases and J by 7 bases, with 12 bases between them. The CDR3 is made up of 14 amino acids. The CDR3 sequence is CASSFLGEGEKLFF. The CDR3 coding sequence is TGCGCCAGCAGCTTCTTGGGAGAGGGTGAAAAACTGTTTTTT. The variable domain in full, with the rest retrieved from reference TRBV5-1 and TRBJ1-4, is KAGVTQTPRYLIKTRGQQVTLSCSPISGHRSVSWYQQTPGQGLQFLFEYFSETQRNKGNFPGRFSGRQFSNSRSEMNVSTLELGDSALYLCASSFLGEGEKLFFGSGTQLSVL.

The V gene is TRBV5-4, the J gene TRBJ1-4; the D gene is possibly TRBD1 (5 bases). Between the trimmed V and J ends, which lost 0 bases and 5 bases, there was a span of 8 bases. The CDR3 length is 14 residues. Germline-derived CDR1 and CDR2 are SGHNT and YYREEE (reference sequence). CDR3 residues: CASSLGQGNEKLFF. In nucleotides, the CDR3 is TGTGCCAGCAGCTTGGGCCAGGGAAATGAAAAACTGTTTTTT.

This sequence joins TRBV7-9 and TRBJ2-1; D perhaps matches TRBD2 (7 bases). V dropped 5 bases and J dropped 4 bases, with 15 bases sitting between them. CDR1 and CDR2 (germline): SEHNR, FQNEAQ (reference sequence). The CDR3 is made up of 15 amino acids. The DNA for the CDR3 is TGTGCCAGCAGCCCCCCGGGGGGCGGTTACAATGAGCAGTTCTTC. Protein product: CASSPPGGGYNEQFF.

The chain uses TRBV9 and TRBJ2-5; possibly TRBD2 for D (6 bases). Trimming took 3 bases from V and 10 from J, leaving 13 bases between them. The germline V gene encodes CDR1 SGDLS and CDR2 YYNGEE. CDR3 length: 12 residues. The CDR3 region has the DNA TGTGCCAGCAGCGCCCTTAGCGGCGGCCAGTACTTC. Its protein product is CASSALSGGQYF.

V and J are TRBV5-1 and TRBJ2-7; D gene uncertain. CDR1 is SGHRS, CDR2 YFSETQ, per germline. The CDR3 is 12 amino acids. V was pared by 4 bases and J by 0 bases, with 5 bases between. CDR3 sequence reads: CASSRVSYEQYF. DNA for the CDR3: TGCGCCAGCAGCCGCGTCTCCTACGAGCAGTACTTC.

This clone was seen just once. The rearrangement uses TRBV5-4 and TRBJ2-2, with 7 bases that match TRBD1. J gave up 4 bases and V 7 bases, and 7 bases lay outside the gene matches. The CDR3 totals 14 residues. CDR1 SGHNT and CDR2 YYREEE come from the germline V gene (reference sequence). The CDR3 DNA reads TGTGCCAGCTACCGGGACAGCCCCACCGGGGAGCTGTTTTTT. It is translated as CASYRDSPTGELFF.

The rearrangement joins TRBV19 to TRBJ1-4; D call uncertain. CDR3 length equals 16 residues. The V gene lost 6 bases and the J gene lost 0 bases, with 14 bases spanning the gap. The germline V gene encodes CDR1 LNHDA and CDR2 SQIVND (reference sequence). DNA for the CDR3: TGTGCCAGTAGCCCGATCGACATAGCAACTAATGAAAAACTGTTTTTT. The encoded protein is CASSPIDIATNEKLFF. Complete variable domain (other parts from reference TRBV19 and TRBJ1-4): DGGITQSPKYLFRKEGQNVTLSCEQNLNHDAMYWYRQDPGQGLRLIYYSQIVNDFQKGDIAEGYSVSREKKESFPLTVTSAQKNPTAFYLCASSPIDIATNEKLFFGSGTQLSVL.

This sequence joins TRBV7-2 and TRBJ2-5, with TRBD2 matching 13 bases. CDR1 is SGHTA, CDR2 FQGNSA, per germline. The CDR3 sequence is 16 residues long. Losses at the gene ends were 6 bases for V and 2 bases for J; bases not matched to a gene: 6. The CDR3 sequence: CASSPRLAGGQETQYF. The CDR3 DNA sequence: TGTGCCAGCAGTCCTAGACTAGCGGGGGGACAAGAGACCCAGTACTTC.

The chain uses TRBV19 and TRBJ2-1; maybe TRBD2 (6 bases). The CDR3 consists of 17 residues. The germline V and J ends were trimmed by 1 base and 8 bases, with 21 bases remaining between them. Germline lookup yields CDR1 LNHDA and CDR2 SQIVND (reference sequence). The CDR3 nucleotides are TGTGCCAGTAGTATAGGGCCACCGGGACTGGGAAGCGATGAGCAGTTCTTC. It codes for CASSIGPPGLGSDEQFF.